This TCR beta chain was captured by sequencing in a study of blood T cell repertoires in COVID-19. Across the study: Specimens from acute and convalescent COVID-19 originated in the United States, Italy and Spain.

The assay was immunoSEQ multiplex PCR, and TCRdb's table has in-frame clones only and misses some. The sample yields roughly 30,000 clones, around 92% seen once. The sequencing input was peripheral blood. The TCR originated in a human donor in a cohort sampled during active COVID-19.

Here the CDR3 DNA reads TGTGCCAGCAGCGGGGACAGGTCCTACGAGCAGTACTTC. Protein product: CASSGDRSYEQYF. This chain joins TRBV12-3 or TRBV12-4 and TRBJ2-7; 8 positions agree with TRBD1. The CDR3 contains 13 residues. Trimming at V came to 6 bases and at J to 1 base, leaving 2 bases not matched to a gene.